This T cell receptor (beta chain) was recorded in a study of early T cells in non-severe SARS-CoV-2 infection. Study information: The chains were unpaired, and the sequenced material was bulk RNA from unsorted whole blood.

Germline loops: CDR1 SNHLY, CDR2 FYNNEI. V was trimmed by 6 bases and J by 0 bases, leaving 9 bases between them. The CDR3 runs to 14 residues. This clonotype was seen many times. TCRdb ran MiXCR on the 5' RACE reads and lists one entry per CDR3 protein. The profile covers 45,000 to 60,000 distinct CDR3 sequences, with roughly 7.7% appearing a single time and approximately 3.1% taken by the ten largest. Sequencing input: whole blood. This TCR was sampled from an adult who was a healthcare worker with PCR-confirmed SARS-CoV-2 infection or an uninfected control (not recorded which). V and J are TRBV2 and TRBJ1-3; D is uncertain. The CDR3 DNA is TGTGCCAGCAGGGTCACCCTCTCTGGAAACACCATATATTTT. Encoded protein: CASRVTLSGNTIYF.